The 29 T cell receptor beta chains presented below share a single source sample, sequenced in a study of T-cell memory formation after mild COVID-19. TCRdb fed the 5' RACE reads into MiXCR, producing one record per CDR3 protein. The sample records around 300,000 distinct CDR3 sequences, roughly an eighth being singletons. The sequenced material came from PBMCs or a T cell subset sorted from them (not recorded which). These receptors were taken from a man aged 18 to 30 who had mild COVID-19 (a few samples of this study predate the infection). Cell type and time point are not known.

V is TRBV4-1 and J is TRBJ2-1, with 11 bases fitting TRBD2. Germline V gives CDR1 MGHRA, CDR2 YSYEKL. The length of the CDR3 is 16 residues. J lost 6 bases, V lost 4 bases, and 8 bases had no gene match. Written as DNA, the CDR3 is TGCGCCAGCAGCCGGCTCCTAGCGGGGGGTCCCAATGAGCAGTTCTTC. Amino acid sequence: CASSRLLAGGPNEQFF.

The gene calls are TRBV29-1 and TRBJ2-3, with D unclear. The CDR3 has 12 residues. Germline CDR1 reads SQVTM; CDR2 reads ANQGSEA. V lost 2 bases to trimming and J lost 4 bases, with 7 bases between them. The CDR3 loop is CSVESQPDTQYF. CDR3 in DNA: TGCAGCGTTGAAAGTCAGCCAGATACGCAGTATTTT.

This chain connects TRBV5-1 to TRBJ2-2, with D unresolved. Trimming cost V 3 bases and J 7 bases, with 7 bases left between them. The germline V gene has CDR1 SGHRS and CDR2 YFSETQ. The CDR3 is 12 amino acids. CDR3 protein: CASSSLIGELFF. CDR3 sequence (DNA): TGCGCCAGCAGCTCTTTAATCGGGGAGCTGTTTTTT.

The rearrangement links TRBV5-1 to TRBJ1-1; D ambiguous. From germline, CDR1 is SGHRS and CDR2 YFSETQ. There are 13 residues in the CDR3. Trimming shortened V by 0 bases and J by 10 bases, and 13 bases separated the two germline ends. CDR3 region: CASSLGDRDGAFF. The CDR3 DNA sequence: TGCGCCAGCAGCTTGGGCGACCGGGATGGAGCTTTCTTT.

This clonotype was recorded a few times. This rearrangement joins TRBV10-3 to TRBJ2-3, with D tentatively TRBD1 (5 bases). Trimming removed 3 bases from V and 2 bases from J, with 18 bases in between. Germline V gives CDR1 ENHRY, CDR2 SYGVKD. There are 17 residues in the CDR3. The CDR3 region is CAISDIDRAPSTDTQYF. The DNA for the CDR3 is TGTGCCATCAGTGATATAGACAGAGCCCCATCCACAGATACGCAGTATTTT.

CDR3 sequence: CASTSQRGTGELFF. CDR3 DNA sequence: TGTGCCAGCACAAGCCAAAGGGGGACCGGGGAGCTGTTTTTT. The V and J genes are TRBV11-2 and TRBJ2-2; possible D gene TRBD1, 6 bases. This CDR3 contains 14 residues. The V end lost 7 bases, the J end lost 5 bases, and 14 bases lay between the germline ends. Germline CDR1 and CDR2: SGHAT and FQNNGV.

The chain carries TRBV12-5 and TRBJ1-5; D gene uncertain. The CDR3 covers 14 residues. The ends were cut back, 2 bases at V and 4 bases at J, with 9 bases in the middle. CDR1 LGHNT and CDR2 FRNRAP come from the germline V gene. Here the CDR3 reads CASGLSAVNQPQHF. In DNA form, the CDR3 reads TGTGCTAGTGGTTTGTCCGCGGTTAATCAGCCCCAGCATTTT.

The chain has TRBV5-1 and TRBJ2-3; D is tentatively TRBD1 or TRBD2 (5 bases each). Per the germline V gene, CDR1 is SGHRS and CDR2 is YFSETQ. This CDR3 region has 15 residues. V lost 5 bases and J 1 base, leaving 14 bases between the germline ends. CDR3 coding DNA: TGCGCCAGCAGACCCGGGACCCCTGGCACAGATACGCAGTATTTT. Translating gives CASRPGTPGTDTQYF.

The J gene is TRBJ2-1, the V gene TRBV29-1, with TRBD2 matching over 12 bases. There are 15 residues in the CDR3. The germline CDR1 and CDR2 sequences are SQVTM and ANQGSEA. The V and J ends lost 8 bases and 6 bases, in that order; junction bases with no gene match: 11. CDR3 nucleotide sequence: TGCAGCTCCCTTCCTCCTAGCGGGGGGGCCAATGAGCAGTTCTTC. It is translated as CSSLPPSGGANEQFF.

This clonotype occurred many times. This chain links TRBV28 with TRBJ2-2; a weak D match, TRBD2 (5 bases). Germline values: CDR1 MDHEN, CDR2 SYDVKM. Trimming removed 5 bases at V and 5 bases at J, with 9 bases between. This CDR3 comprises 13 residues. The CDR3 here is CASSPTGTGELFF. CDR3 nucleotides: TGTGCCAGCAGTCCCACGGGGACCGGGGAGCTGTTTTTT. Full variable domain (missing parts from reference TRBV28 and TRBJ2-2): DVKVTQSSRYLVKRTGEKVFLECVQDMDHENMFWYRQDPGLGLRLIYFSYDVKMKEKGDIPEGYSVSREKKERFSLILESASTNQTSMYLCASSPTGTGELFFGEGSRLTVL.

This rearrangement joins TRBV27 to TRBJ2-3, with 15 bases matching TRBD2. Germline CDR1 is MNHEY and CDR2 is SMNVEV (reference sequence). CDR3 length: 13 amino acids. Unmatched junction bases numbered 1, after V lost 10 bases and J lost 5 bases. CDR3 nucleotides: TGTGCCACGGGACTAGCGGGGGGAGATACGCAGTATTTT. Its translation: CATGLAGGDTQYF.

The V and J genes are TRBV5-1 and TRBJ1-1; the match to TRBD1 covers 7 bases. Germline CDR1 reads SGHRS; CDR2 reads YFSETQ. This CDR3 is 19 amino acids long. The V gene end was trimmed by 3 bases and the J gene end by 5 bases; junction bases not matched to a gene: 22. The CDR3 region is CASSYGVGDSGGEGTEAFF. In nucleotides, the CDR3 is TGCGCCAGCAGCTACGGGGTGGGGGACAGTGGGGGCGAAGGGACTGAAGCTTTCTTT.

Only a few counts were recorded for this clonotype. The V call is TRBV15, the J call TRBJ2-2; D not certain. CDR1 and CDR2 from the germline V gene are LNHNV and YYDKDF (reference sequence). The V end lost 5 bases, the J end lost 3 bases, and 7 bases lay between the germline ends. This CDR3 has 13 residues. The CDR3 DNA follows: TGTGCCACCAGCGGACGTTACACCGGGGAGCTGTTTTTT. Translation gives CATSGRYTGELFF.

The chain uses TRBV28 and TRBJ2-7; 7 bases fit TRBD1. Germline trimming cut 6 bases from V and 1 base from J; bases unmatched to any gene: 6. The CDR3 sequence is 14 residues long. CDR1 is MDHEN and CDR2 is SYDVKM in the germline V gene. The CDR3 DNA follows: TGTGCCAGCAGCCGACAGGGAAGGTCCTACGAGCAGTACGTC. It codes for CASSRQGRSYEQYV.

The sample holds a few counts of this clonotype. The chain employs TRBV6-2 or TRBV6-3 and TRBJ1-1; 7 bases match TRBD1. CDR3 length equals 14 residues. CDR1 and CDR2 from the germline V gene are MNHEY and SVGEGT. V lost 6 bases and J lost 1; bases outside the gene matches: 5. The CDR3 sequence is CASRAGGRNTEAFF. The CDR3 coding sequence is TGTGCCAGCAGAGCAGGGGGTCGGAACACTGAAGCTTTCTTT.

The chain employs TRBV5-1 and TRBJ2-3; tentatively, D is TRBD2 (6 bases). V was cut by 4 bases and J by 0 bases, with 12 bases left in between. Germline assignment: CDR1 SGHRS and CDR2 YFSETQ. CDR3 length: 15 amino acids. CDR3 region: CASSGPGTSTDTQYF. DNA of the CDR3: TGCGCCAGCAGCGGCCCCGGGACTAGCACAGATACGCAGTATTTT.

J is TRBJ1-2 and V is TRBV2, with D perhaps matching TRBD1 (6 bases). Germline loops: CDR1 SNHLY, CDR2 FYNNEI. The CDR3 totals 15 residues. Trimming stripped 7 bases from V and 4 bases from J, with 19 bases between. Here the CDR3 DNA reads TGTGCCAGCAAAAAAGAGGGGACATCCGTCTATGGCTACACCTTC. The encoded protein is CASKKEGTSVYGYTF. Full variable domain (remainder filled in from reference TRBV2 and TRBJ1-2): EPEVTQTPSHQVTQMGQEVILRCVPISNHLYFYWYRQILGQKVEFLVSFYNNEISEKSEIFDDQFSVERPDGSNFTLKIRSTKLEDSAMYFCASKKEGTSVYGYTFGSGTRLTVV.

The chain uses TRBV5-5 and TRBJ2-2, with D possibly matching TRBD1 (6 bases). Trimming took 3 bases from V and 1 from J, leaving 13 bases between them. The CDR3 runs to 16 residues. Germline V CDR1 and CDR2: SGHKS, YYEKEE (reference sequence). Written as DNA, the CDR3 is TGTGCCAGCAGCTCACCGGGACACAGGAACACCGGGGAGCTGTTTTTT. Encoded protein: CASSSPGHRNTGELFF.

This clonotype was observed a few times. The chain has TRBV6-4 and TRBJ1-1; 7 bases align to TRBD1. V dropped 2 bases and J dropped 7; count of bases not matched to a gene: 7. The CDR3 is 14 amino acids. Germline lookup yields CDR1 MRHNA and CDR2 SNTAGT. The CDR3 is CASSDPTGSGEAFF. CDR3 in DNA: TGTGCCAGCAGTGACCCGACAGGGTCGGGTGAAGCTTTCTTT.

The chain links TRBV18 to TRBJ2-1, with D possibly matching TRBD2 (6 bases). Trimming shortened V by 3 bases and J by 4 bases, and 13 bases separated the two germline ends. The CDR3 runs to 15 residues. In germline, CDR1 is KGHSH, CDR2 LQKENI. CDR3 amino acids: CASSPEGRRYNEQFF. Here the CDR3 DNA reads TGTGCCAGCTCACCGGAGGGGCGCAGGTACAATGAGCAGTTCTTC.

The V call is TRBV11-2, the J call TRBJ2-1; 9 bases are a match to TRBD2. V lost 2 bases and J lost 7; bases outside the gene matches: 6. The germline CDR1 and CDR2 sequences are SGHAT and FQNNGV. This CDR3 spans 15 amino acids. CDR3 sequence: CASSLWRGGRNEQFF. CDR3 sequence (DNA): TGTGCCAGCAGCTTATGGCGGGGGGGCCGGAATGAGCAGTTCTTC.

This clonotype was detected ten times or more. The chain is built from TRBV9 and TRBJ1-1, with D unresolved. The germline V gene has CDR1 SGDLS and CDR2 YYNGEE. CDR3 length: 13 residues. V lost 2 bases and J 4 bases, leaving 9 bases between the germline ends. The CDR3 protein is CASSVGVSTEAFF. The CDR3 nucleotides are TGTGCCAGCAGCGTTGGCGTATCCACTGAAGCTTTCTTT.

In this sample, this clonotype turned up a few times. V is TRBV7-8 and J is TRBJ1-2; D call uncertain. The CDR3 is 14 amino acids. With 0 bases removed from V and 3 bases from J, the gap between germline ends came to 8 bases. The germline V gene encodes CDR1 SGHVS and CDR2 FQNEAQ. CDR3 DNA: TGTGCCAGCAGCTTAGCGGTGGGGTACTATGGCTACACCTTC. This gives the protein CASSLAVGYYGYTF.

V gene TRBV19 combines with J gene TRBJ2-7; weak D call: TRBD1 (6 bases). Trimming stripped 3 bases from V and 2 bases from J, with 14 bases between. The CDR3 is 15 residues long. Germline CDR1 reads LNHDA; CDR2 reads SQIVND (reference sequence). The CDR3 sequence is CASSIGQGQTYEQYF. The CDR3 DNA reads TGTGCCAGTAGTATCGGCCAGGGGCAGACCTACGAGCAGTACTTC.

The chain recombines TRBV20-1 with TRBJ1-5; D gene ambiguous. The V and J ends lost 2 bases and 0 bases respectively, with 8 bases between them. The germline gives CDR1 DFQATT, CDR2 SNEGSKA (reference sequence). The CDR3 consists of 14 residues. The CDR3 nucleotides are TGCAGTGCTAGAACGGGAAATAGCAATCAGCCCCAGCATTTT. It encodes CSARTGNSNQPQHF.

Only a few counts were recorded for this clonotype. The chain has TRBV7-2 and TRBJ2-3, with 9 bases identical to TRBD2. V lost 5 bases, J lost 6 bases, and 6 bases stayed unmatched. Germline CDR1 SGHTA, CDR2 FQGNSA. The CDR3 runs to 14 residues. The CDR3 reads CASSLSGGGDTQYF. CDR3 DNA sequence: TGTGCCAGCAGCCTTAGCGGGGGCGGGGATACGCAGTATTTT.

The chain has TRBV5-1 and TRBJ1-1; TRBD1 matches 7 bases. The V segment lost 0 bases and the J segment 1 base; nucleotides outside the gene matches: 6. Per the germline V gene, CDR1 is SGHRS and CDR2 is YFSETQ. The CDR3 runs to 16 residues. The CDR3 spells CASSLVYRGRNTEAFF. CDR3 bases: TGCGCCAGCAGCTTGGTTTATAGGGGGCGGAACACTGAAGCTTTCTTT.

This chain joins TRBV2 and TRBJ2-3, with 7 bases identical to TRBD2. There are 15 residues in the CDR3. The germline V gene encodes CDR1 SNHLY and CDR2 FYNNEI. Unmatched junction bases numbered 8, after V lost 2 bases and J lost 6 bases. CDR3 protein: CASSERLAVTDTQYF. The DNA of the CDR3 is TGTGCCAGCAGTGAAAGGCTAGCGGTGACGGATACGCAGTATTTT.

In its sample, this clonotype was seen many times. The genes are TRBV7-6 and TRBJ2-5; 15 bases match TRBD2. The CDR3 is 19 residues long. CDR1 SGHVS and CDR2 FNYEAQ come from the germline V gene. After removal of 5 bases from V and 0 bases from J, the junction contained 10 bases not matched to a gene. CDR3 sequence reads: CASSDPGTSGGPDQETQYF. The CDR3 DNA is TGTGCCAGCAGCGACCCCGGGACTAGCGGGGGGCCCGACCAAGAGACCCAGTACTTC.